One sample yielded the 23 T cell receptor beta chains listed below, sequenced in a study of blood T cell repertoires in COVID-19. The table came from immunoSEQ multiplex PCR; TCRdb's copy has only in-frame clones and leaves some out. This sample has 100,000 to 150,000 clones, with 85% to 90% found just once. Sequencing used peripheral blood. Receptors originate from a human donor in a cohort sampled during active COVID-19.

V usage is TRBV27 and J usage is TRBJ1-6; a weak D match, TRBD1 (6 bases). Between the trimmed V and J ends, which lost 4 bases and 12 bases, there was a span of 16 bases. Looked up from germline, CDR1 is MNHEY and CDR2 is SMNVEV (reference sequence). The CDR3 is 14 residues long. CDR3 sequence (DNA): TGTGCCAGCAGTTCGCGGACAGTAAAGGGACCCCTCCACTTT. Its translation is CASSSRTVKGPLHF.

The rearrangement joins TRBV13 to TRBJ1-1; D is possibly TRBD1 (6 bases). CDR1 and CDR2 from the germline V gene are PRHDT and FYEKMQ (reference sequence). This CDR3 region has 12 residues. V was cut by 5 bases and J by 6 bases, with 10 bases left in between. The CDR3 is CASSKNRAEAFF. DNA for the CDR3: TGTGCCAGCAGCAAGAACAGGGCTGAAGCTTTCTTT.

This clone was picked up one time. This chain joins TRBV27 and TRBJ2-3; 12 bases match TRBD2. The ends lost 3 bases at V and 5 bases at J; junction bases unmatched: 15. CDR3 length: 19 residues. Germline values: CDR1 MNHEY, CDR2 SMNVEV (reference sequence). The CDR3 sequence: CASSFLREALAGGLDTQYF. The CDR3 DNA reads TGTGCCAGCAGTTTTCTAAGGGAAGCGCTAGCGGGAGGGTTAGATACGCAGTATTTT.

The gene calls are TRBV4-1 and TRBJ2-5; 13 positions match TRBD2. The CDR3 covers 17 residues. Germline values: CDR1 MGHRA, CDR2 YSYEKL. Losses at the gene ends were 0 bases for V and 4 bases for J; bases not matched to a gene: 5. CDR3 protein: CASSQEWGLAGSETQYF. CDR3 bases: TGCGCCAGCAGCCAAGAATGGGGACTAGCGGGGTCAGAGACCCAGTACTTC.

CDR3 sequence: CASSYQRTDTGELFF. DNA for the CDR3: TGTGCCAGCAGTTACCAGCGGACAGACACCGGGGAGCTGTTTTTT. This chain uses TRBV2 with TRBJ2-2, with TRBD1 as a possible D gene (6 bases). The V gene's germline CDR1 is SNHLY and CDR2 FYNNEI. The CDR3 runs to 15 residues. V lost 5 bases, J lost 3 bases, and 13 bases lay in between. Supplemented by reference TRBV2 and TRBJ2-2, the full variable domain reads EPEVTQTPSHQVTQMGQEVILRCVPISNHLYFYWYRQILGQKVEFLVSFYNNEISEKSEIFDDQFSVERPDGSNFTLKIRSTKLEDSAMYFCASSYQRTDTGELFFGEGSRLTVL.

V and J are TRBV11-2 and TRBJ1-6, with 10 bases that match TRBD1. This CDR3 region has 14 residues. CDR1 and CDR2 from the germline V gene are SGHAT and FQNNGV. Trimming removed 5 bases from V and 10 bases from J; junction bases left unmatched: 5. The CDR3 protein is CASSPRQGASPLHF. The CDR3 DNA reads TGTGCCAGCAGCCCACGACAGGGGGCATCACCCCTCCACTTT.

Here the CDR3 reads CASSFADSLPQHF. The CDR3, as DNA: TGTGCCAGCAGTTTCGCGGACAGTCTTCCCCAGCATTTT. The chain couples TRBV12-3 or TRBV12-4 to TRBJ1-5; tentative D call: TRBD1 (6 bases). V lost 3 bases and J 10 bases, leaving 13 bases between the germline ends. CDR3 length equals 13 residues.

The rearrangement uses TRBV7-2 and TRBJ2-7; D is unresolved. Germline V gene sequence: CDR1 SGHTA, CDR2 FQGNSA. This CDR3 comprises 14 residues. V lost 1 base and J lost 3, with 10 bases in between. The CDR3 DNA follows: TGTGCCAGCAGCTTAGGGCTAGTGGTCTACGAGCAGTACTTC. Its translation is CASSLGLVVYEQYF.

The rearrangement uses TRBV5-1 and TRBJ1-4, with D possibly being TRBD1 (5 bases). Germline CDR1 and CDR2: SGHRS and YFSETQ. CDR3 length: 14 amino acids. V shed 3 bases and J shed 4 bases, with 10 bases lying between them. CDR3 protein: CASSSQGNNEKLFF. The CDR3 DNA reads as TGCGCCAGCAGCTCGCAGGGTAATAATGAAAAACTGTTTTTT.

This chain uses TRBV5-1 with TRBJ2-5; unclear D gene. CDR3 length: 14 residues. The germline V gene encodes CDR1 SGHRS and CDR2 YFSETQ. The ends were cut back, 4 bases at V and 2 bases at J, with 12 bases in the middle. The CDR3 spells CASSVDDWQETQYF. The CDR3 nucleotides are TGCGCCAGCAGCGTGGACGACTGGCAAGAGACCCAGTACTTC.

The rearrangement joins TRBV3-1 (or the pseudogene TRBV3-2) to TRBJ2-3; 9 bases match TRBD1. CDR3 length equals 16 residues. Trimming cost V 1 base and J 4 bases; bases outside gene matches: 6. Germline V gives CDR1 LGHDT, CDR2 YNNKEL (reference sequence). The CDR3 DNA follows: TGTGCCAGCAGCCAAGGACAGGGGGTTTGGGCAGATACGCAGTATTTT. Protein: CASSQGQGVWADTQYF.

The CDR3 protein is CASSSIRILTDTQYF. DNA for the CDR3: TGTGCCAGCAGTTCGATCCGAATCCTAACAGATACGCAGTATTTT. The chain has TRBV28 and TRBJ2-3, with D hard to call. The ends were cut back, 4 bases at V and 3 bases at J, with 14 bases in the middle. This CDR3 is 15 amino acids long. Germline assignment: CDR1 MDHEN and CDR2 SYDVKM.

The J gene is TRBJ2-2, the V gene TRBV5-1; maybe TRBD1 (6 bases). The CDR3 is 14 amino acids. Per the germline V gene, CDR1 is SGHRS and CDR2 is YFSETQ. V shed 2 bases and J shed 2 bases, with 7 bases lying between them. Written as DNA, the CDR3 is TGCGCCAGCAGCTTACAGGGCAACACCGGGGAGCTGTTTTTT. Its translation is CASSLQGNTGELFF.

This rearrangement joins TRBV7-2 to TRBJ2-3; weak D call: TRBD2 (7 bases). The length of the CDR3 is 17 residues. Trimming shortened V by 1 base and J by 7 bases, and 21 bases separated the two germline ends. Germline assignment: CDR1 SGHTA and CDR2 FQGNSA. CDR3 nucleotide sequence: TGTGCCAGCAGCTTAGGGGGGCGGGGGCTTTCGAGATATACGCAGTATTTT. Its translation: CASSLGGRGLSRYTQYF.

The V call is TRBV18, the J call TRBJ2-1, with 11 bases aligning to TRBD2. V dropped 5 bases and J dropped 6; count of bases not matched to a gene: 3. The germline gives CDR1 KGHSH, CDR2 LQKENI. The CDR3 is made up of 14 amino acids. In DNA, the CDR3 is TGTGCCAGCTCATTCGGGACTAGCGGCAATGAGCAGTTCTTC. This codes for CASSFGTSGNEQFF.

This chain links TRBV10-2 with TRBJ2-3; 13 bases align to TRBD2. The germline gives CDR1 WSHSY, CDR2 SAAADI. The CDR3 sequence is 16 residues long. V lost 5 bases to trimming and J lost 4 bases; unmatched junction nucleotides: 6. The CDR3 sequence is CASSPRLAGGSDTQYF. CDR3 coding DNA: TGCGCCAGCAGTCCTCGACTAGCGGGAGGTTCAGATACGCAGTATTTT.

V gene TRBV6-1 combines with J gene TRBJ1-1, with D maybe TRBD1 (6 bases). The CDR3 spans 15 residues. Trimming cost V 2 bases and J 5 bases, with 15 bases left between them. CDR1 and CDR2 (germline): MNHNS, SASEGT. DNA of the CDR3: TGTGCCAGCAGTGAACAGGGGTTCTCTGGGACTGAAGCTTTCTTT. This codes for CASSEQGFSGTEAFF.

This clone has a handful of counts. The V and J genes are TRBV11-2 and TRBJ2-7, with 12 bases identical to TRBD2. The length of the CDR3 is 16 residues. CDR1 and CDR2 from the germline V gene are SGHAT and FQNNGV. J was trimmed by 3 bases and V by 2 bases; bases with no gene match: 5. This CDR3 is CASSLLAGGNFYEQYF. The CDR3 nucleotides are TGTGCCAGCAGCTTACTAGCGGGAGGGAATTTCTACGAGCAGTACTTC.

This chain connects TRBV6-2 or TRBV6-3 to TRBJ1-4; D is unresolved. Trimming pared 6 bases from V and 4 bases from J, leaving 24 bases between. Per germline, CDR1 MNHEY and CDR2 SVGEGT. CDR3 length: 18 residues. The CDR3 here is CASSPLYAGGVSNEKLFF. CDR3 coding DNA: TGTGCCAGCAGCCCCCTCTACGCGGGAGGCGTAAGTAATGAAAAACTGTTTTTT.

V gene TRBV5-1 combines with J gene TRBJ1-4; 8 nucleotides line up with TRBD1. The CDR3 contains 16 residues. The junction had 8 bases not matched to a gene; V was cut back by 4 bases and J by 3 bases. In germline, CDR1 is SGHRS, CDR2 YFSETQ. The DNA for the CDR3 is TGCGCCAGCAGCCGATTACAGGGGGGATCTAATGAAAAACTGTTTTTT. This encodes CASSRLQGGSNEKLFF.

The gene calls are TRBV15 and TRBJ1-2; TRBD1 is a possible D gene (5 bases). Trimming took off 0 bases at V and 4 bases at J, with 9 bases between the two ends. CDR1 is LNHNV and CDR2 is YYDKDF in the germline V gene (reference sequence). The CDR3 is made up of 14 amino acids. The CDR3 DNA sequence: TGTGCCACCAGCAGAGATACGGGGGGCTATGGCTACACCTTC. It translates to CATSRDTGGYGYTF.

This clone was seen a few times. The chain combines TRBV5-4 with TRBJ2-3; the match to TRBD2 covers 12 bases. Germline V CDR1 and CDR2: SGHNT, YYREEE (reference sequence). Trimming took 2 bases from V and 6 from J; bases not matched to a gene: 4. The CDR3 runs 15 residues. The CDR3 loop reads CASSFPSGREDTQYF. As DNA, the CDR3 is TGTGCCAGCAGCTTTCCTAGCGGGAGGGAGGATACGCAGTATTTT. The complete variable domain, with remaining parts taken from reference TRBV5-4 and TRBJ2-3, reads ETGVTQSPTHLIKTRGQQVTLRCSSQSGHNTVSWYQQALGQGPQFIFQYYREEENGRGNFPPRFSGLQFPNYSSELNVNALELDDSALYLCASSFPSGREDTQYFGPGTRLTVL.

A word on this clone: This CDR3 is missing its conserved last phenylalanine or tryptophan, likely due to a read error. The limits of the CDR3 on the DNA are not certain, so only TCRdb's listed CDR3 is given. The genes are TRBV11-2 and TRBJ1-6. The CDR3 spans 11 residues, counting both ends. The V gene's germline CDR1 is SGHAT and CDR2 FQNNGV. The CDR3 here is CASSFCQGLGV.